This T cell receptor beta chain was sequenced in a study of PD-1 blockade in classical Hodgkin lymphoma. Data came from immunoSEQ multiplex PCR; TCRdb stores just in-frame clones and leaves some out. Of tens of thousands of clones listed, roughly 75% were seen once; the top ten hold roughly 15%. Only a few counts were recorded for this clone. As yet, its antigen is unknown. Broader study findings: With respect to the repertoire differences, their causes, possibly disease activity or prior therapy, remain undefined. Unlike CD8+ TCR diversity, which did not rise significantly by C4D1, CD4+ TCR diversity did. It was among complete responders that baseline diversity resembled that of newly diagnosed patients. Baseline TCR diversity was reportedly lower in newly diagnosed patients than in healthy donors. It was reported as lower still in relapsed/refractory patients.

Each patient experienced a relapse that followed autologous stem cell transplantation, and brentuximab vedotin exposure varied. The CDR3 sequence is 13 residues long. Between the trimmed V and J ends, which lost 2 bases and 5 bases, there was a span of 10 bases. Germline CDR1 and CDR2: MNHNY and SVGAGI (reference sequence). This specimen was peripheral blood mononuclear cells (PBMCs), taken before the second cycle of nivolumab. V gene TRBV6-6 combines with J gene TRBJ2-7, with D perhaps matching TRBD1 (6 bases). The sequence derives from a human donor with classical Hodgkin lymphoma. CDR3 DNA: TGTGCCAGCAGTTACGGTGGACAGAACGAGCAGTACTTC. This translates into CASSYGGQNEQYF.